This T cell receptor (beta chain) was observed in a study of blood T cells in healthy people across ages. Using a J-beta primer mix together with a sample-barcoded 5' primer, a second PCR was run for roughly 7 to 12 cycles. TCRdb re-called the 5' RACE reads with MiXCR, one entry per CDR3 protein. The table shows 600,000 to 850,000 distinct CDR3 sequences, with roughly 44% occurring only once. The study, taken as a whole, reports: Samples with more naive T cells showed higher observed beta diversity. Expanded clonotype changes were possibly confounded by unknown donor CMV status.

V was pared by 4 bases and J by 4 bases, with 17 bases of the junction left unmatched. CDR1 LGHNT and CDR2 FRNRAP come from the germline V gene. The CDR3 contains 18 residues. This clonotype has a handful of counts. What it binds is not known. The origin of this receptor is a woman in her sixties or seventies in good health. The V call is TRBV12-5, the J call TRBJ2-3; 7 nucleotides match TRBD2. The specimen was blood. The CDR3 DNA is TGTGCTAGTGGTTCGGGTGTGGGGAGCGGGATTGTCGCAGATACGCAGTATTTT. It yields the protein CASGSGVGSGIVADTQYF.